Described below is a single T cell receptor (beta chain) sequence and its context. The antigen is unknown. The isolated RNA, all of it, was reverse transcribed, so expressed TCRB transcripts were what got sequenced. Some clones are missing from TCRdb's copy, which holds only in-frame ones; the method was immunoSEQ multiplex PCR. The table has fewer than 16,000 clones, approximately 76% seen once. These data are taken from a study of beta chain features in type 1 diabetes. Findings and caveats of the study: For Type 1 diabetes patients, all four CD4+ subsets carried TCRB CDR3s that were moderately but significantly shorter. Insertion counts at VDJ junctions were lower in type 1 diabetes patients, who also showed more deletions there. Researchers reported that naive, central memory and Treg TCRB repertoires appeared more similar in patients than in healthy donors.

Stem cell-like memory, regulatory, central memory and naive CD4+ cells were sorted via CD45RO/CCR7/CD25/CD127/CD95/CD27. CDR3 size: 12 residues. The ends were cut back, 7 bases at V and 14 bases at J, with 18 bases in the middle. CDR1 and CDR2 (germline): SEHNR, FQNEAQ (reference sequence). The specimen sequenced was stem cell memory CD4+ T cells from blood. The clonotype was recovered from a woman under 30 with type 1 diabetes. The V gene is TRBV7-9, the J gene TRBJ2-4; a weak D match, TRBD1 (6 bases). The DNA for the CDR3 is TGTGCCAGCACCTCACAGGGTCTTGATGAGTACTTC. Translation gives CASTSQGLDEYF.